The 28 T cell receptor beta chains in this list originate from one sample, sequenced in a study of liver allograft versus peripheral blood T cells. Study context: Blood and transplanted-liver T cell receptor repertoires from recipients were compared.

TCRdb independently ran MiXCR on the reads; one entry per CDR3 protein. The sample records thousands of distinct CDR3 sequences, 15% to 20% being singletons. The receptors were gathered from a human patient who had a liver transplant. The graft donor may have given rise to some T cells.

At least ten counts were recorded for this clonotype. V usage is TRBV30 and J usage is TRBJ1-1; D gene uncertain. CDR3 length: 13 residues. Germline V gene sequence: CDR1 GTSNPN, CDR2 SVGIG (reference sequence). The ends were cut back, 5 bases at V and 3 bases at J, with 13 bases in the middle. The CDR3 nucleotides are TGTGCCTGGGGACTGGGTTTCGACACTGAAGCTTTCTTT. Its translation: CAWGLGFDTEAFF. The full variable domain, with the rest looked up from reference TRBV30 and TRBJ1-1, is SQTIHQWPATLVQPVGSPLSLECTVEGTSNPNLYWYRQAAGRGLQLLFYSVGIGQISSEVPQNLSASRPQDRQFILSSKKLLLSDSGFYLCAWGLGFDTEAFFGQGTRLTVV.

In this sample, this clonotype turned up many times. The chain uses TRBV6-1 and TRBJ2-5, with TRBD2 identical over 9 bases. The CDR3 covers 18 residues. The trim removed 4 bases at V and 2 bases at J, leaving 14 bases unmatched. Germline values: CDR1 MNHNS, CDR2 SASEGT. This CDR3 is CASSGMGIAGDVQETQYF. The CDR3 DNA is TGTGCCAGCAGTGGCATGGGAATAGCGGGGGACGTTCAAGAGACCCAGTACTTC.

The J gene is TRBJ2-7, the V gene TRBV9, with D possibly matching TRBD2 (5 bases). Germline CDR1 reads SGDLS; CDR2 reads YYNGEE. There are 13 residues in the CDR3. V was pared by 3 bases and J by 5 bases, with 12 bases between. The CDR3 here is CASSAPWGDEQYF. The CDR3 region has the DNA TGTGCCAGCAGCGCGCCTTGGGGAGACGAGCAGTACTTC.

This clonotype was observed many times. The V and J genes are TRBV19 and TRBJ2-1, with 9 bases identical to TRBD2. With V trimmed by 5 bases and J by 4 bases, 6 bases remained unmatched. Per germline, CDR1 LNHDA and CDR2 SQIVND (reference sequence). CDR3 length equals 15 residues. CDR3 sequence reads: CASSSLAGEYNEQFF. In DNA, the CDR3 is TGTGCCAGTAGTTCATTAGCGGGAGAATACAATGAGCAGTTCTTC.

This clonotype qualifies as medium-sized (0.01 to 0.1%). V gene TRBV15 combines with J gene TRBJ2-7, with D perhaps matching TRBD1 or TRBD2 (5 bases each). This CDR3 has 15 amino acids. V was clipped by 0 bases and J by 2 bases, with 11 bases between them. The germline CDR1 and CDR2 sequences are LNHNV and YYDKDF (reference sequence). The CDR3 region is CATSRDSGGPYEQYF. CDR3 DNA sequence: TGTGCCACCAGCAGAGATAGTGGGGGACCCTACGAGCAGTACTTC.

The table lists this clonotype with many counts. J is TRBJ2-1 and V is TRBV15; 14 positions agree with TRBD2. J was trimmed by 8 bases and V by 3 bases; bases with no gene match: 3. Germline V gives CDR1 LNHNV, CDR2 YYDKDF (reference sequence). The CDR3 spans 15 residues. The CDR3 region is CATSRGTSGSHEQFF. The CDR3, as DNA: TGTGCCACCAGCAGGGGGACTAGCGGGAGCCATGAGCAGTTCTTC. Complete variable domain (other parts from reference TRBV15 and TRBJ2-1): DAMVIQNPRYQVTQFGKPVTLSCSQTLNHNVMYWYQQKSSQAPKLLFHYYDKDFNNEADTPDNFQSRRPNTSFCFLDIRSPGLGDTAMYLCATSRGTSGSHEQFFGPGTRLTVL.

This clonotype was seen ten or more times. V gene TRBV6-6 combines with J gene TRBJ2-3; TRBD2 aligns across 10 bases. Germline V CDR1 and CDR2: MNHNY, SVGAGI (reference sequence). The ends lost 8 bases at V and 1 base at J; junction bases unmatched: 9. This CDR3 spans 16 amino acids. CDR3 DNA: TGTGCCAGCGAGCTAGCGGGGGCGCCGGGCACAGATACGCAGTATTTT. Its translation: CASELAGAPGTDTQYF.

This clonotype came up many times. The chain recombines TRBV7-9 with TRBJ2-5, with 10 bases matching TRBD2. Trimming took 5 bases from V and 4 from J; bases not matched to a gene: 10. The CDR3 consists of 16 residues. Looked up from germline, CDR1 is SEHNR and CDR2 is FQNEAQ (reference sequence). CDR3 DNA: TGTGCCAGCAGCCATCTAGCGGGAGATACCAGAGAGACCCAGTACTTC. Translation gives CASSHLAGDTRETQYF.

This clonotype was detected many times. The chain combines TRBV24-1 with TRBJ2-5, with D possibly being TRBD1 or TRBD2 (5 bases each). Germline V gene sequence: CDR1 KGHDR, CDR2 SFDVKD. The CDR3 runs 15 residues. Trimming stripped 3 bases from V and 4 bases from J, with 14 bases between. The CDR3 DNA reads TGTGCCACCAGTGATGAACAGGAGAGCGGAGAGACCCAGTACTTC. Translation: CATSDEQESGETQYF.

This clonotype rates as medium-sized. Here the CDR3 reads CASSLESDGTDTQYF. As DNA, the CDR3 is TGTGCCAGCAGCTTAGAGTCGGACGGCACAGATACGCAGTATTTT. The J gene is TRBJ2-3, the V gene TRBV13; D is undetermined. The CDR3 is 15 residues long. The germline CDR1 and CDR2 sequences are PRHDT and FYEKMQ (reference sequence). V gave up 1 base and J gave up 1 base, with 9 bases separating them.

This clonotype was found many times. The rearrangement joins TRBV9 to TRBJ2-1; TRBD2 aligns across 7 bases. CDR3 size: 17 residues. Trimming took 0 bases from V and 1 from J; bases not matched to a gene: 7. Per germline, CDR1 SGDLS and CDR2 YYNGEE. The CDR3 sequence is CASSVGGGRQSYNEQFF. The CDR3 DNA sequence: TGTGCCAGCAGCGTAGGGGGGGGGAGGCAGTCCTACAATGAGCAGTTCTTC.

This clonotype is classed as medium-sized. The chain joins TRBV6-5 to TRBJ1-5; D is unclear. This CDR3 contains 13 residues. CDR1 MNHEY and CDR2 SVGAGI come from the germline V gene. With 3 bases removed from V and 1 base from J, the gap between germline ends came to 4 bases. CDR3 sequence (DNA): TGTGCCAGCAGTTATGGCAGCAATCAGCCCCAGCATTTT. Its translation: CASSYGSNQPQHF.

The V gene is TRBV28, the J gene TRBJ1-5; TRBD1 might be the D (6 bases). CDR1 is MDHEN, CDR2 SYDVKM, per germline. The CDR3 runs 13 residues. Trimming cost V 9 bases and J 0 bases, with 9 bases left between them. The CDR3 loop is CASYRDSNQPQHF. In DNA, the CDR3 is TGTGCCAGTTACAGGGATAGCAATCAGCCCCAGCATTTT. Combining the CDR3 with reference TRBV28 and TRBJ1-5 gives the whole variable domain DVKVTQSSRYLVKRTGEKVFLECVQDMDHENMFWYRQDPGLGLRLIYFSYDVKMKEKGDIPEGYSVSREKKERFSLILESASTNQTSMYLCASYRDSNQPQHFGDGTRLSIL.

The V and J genes are TRBV5-6 and TRBJ1-5; D unresolved. The ends were cut back, 0 bases at V and 2 bases at J, with 15 bases in the middle. Germline V gene lookup returns CDR1 SGHDT and CDR2 YYEEEE. CDR3 length: 17 amino acids. As DNA, the CDR3 is TGTGCCAGCAGCTTGGAGTCGCCGACCAGTTGCAATCAGCCCCAGCATTTT. Protein: CASSLESPTSCNQPQHF.

J is TRBJ1-1 and V is TRBV27; D is perhaps TRBD1 (5 bases). Germline V gives CDR1 MNHEY, CDR2 SMNVEV (reference sequence). V gave up 5 bases and J gave up 11 bases, with 18 bases separating them. CDR3 length: 13 amino acids. The CDR3, as DNA: TGTGCCAGCAGTGATCGCGGGAAATCAGGGGCTTTCTTT. It translates to CASSDRGKSGAFF.

The chain joins TRBV12-3 or TRBV12-4 to TRBJ2-7, with D perhaps TRBD1 or TRBD2 (6 bases each). The V end was cut by 5 bases, the J end by 5 bases, with 13 bases between. The CDR3 has 13 residues. DNA for the CDR3: TGTGCCAGCAGTCCAAGGGGGGAGGACGAGCAGTACTTC. Protein: CASSPRGEDEQYF.

This clonotype was picked up many times. The chain recombines TRBV18 with TRBJ2-7; D call uncertain. CDR1 is KGHSH and CDR2 is LQKENI in the germline V gene. The CDR3 extends over 13 amino acids. Trimming took 4 bases from V and 3 from J, leaving 10 bases between them. The DNA for the CDR3 is TGTGCCAGCTCACATGGTTCGAGCTACGAGCAGTACTTC. As protein: CASSHGSSYEQYF.

The chain couples TRBV30 to TRBJ1-1, with D unclear. V lost 5 bases to trimming and J lost 0 bases, with 7 bases between them. Germline CDR1 is GTSNPN and CDR2 is SVGIG (reference sequence). This CDR3 contains 12 residues. In DNA, the CDR3 is TGTGCCTGGGGCCGGCTGAACACTGAAGCTTTCTTT. Its translation: CAWGRLNTEAFF.

This clonotype was found many times. The chain is built from TRBV6-5 and TRBJ2-6; no reliable D call. V was cut by 1 base and J by 2 bases, with 21 bases left in between. Per the germline V gene, CDR1 is MNHEY and CDR2 is SVGAGI. This CDR3 has 20 amino acids. CDR3: CASSYLSILQSFAGANVLTF. CDR3 bases: TGTGCCAGCAGTTACTTGTCTATACTTCAGTCCTTCGCTGGGGCCAACGTCCTGACTTTC.

In its sample, this clonotype is medium-sized (0.01 to 0.1%). This chain joins TRBV7-2 and TRBJ2-5; the D gene is possibly TRBD2 (6 bases). Trimming removed 5 bases at V and 7 bases at J, with 11 bases between. CDR3 size: 12 residues. CDR1 and CDR2 from the germline V gene are SGHTA and FQGNSA. CDR3 loop: CASSGDGGTQYF. Written as DNA, the CDR3 is TGTGCCAGCAGCGGCGACGGGGGGACCCAGTACTTC.

In this sample, this clonotype is medium-sized (0.01 to 0.1%). The chain recombines TRBV29-1 with TRBJ2-7, with unresolved D. This CDR3 has 12 amino acids. CDR1 is SQVTM and CDR2 is ANQGSEA in the germline V gene. The V and J ends lost 6 bases and 6 bases respectively, with 15 bases between them. The CDR3 reads CSVVWASGEQYF. In DNA form, the CDR3 reads TGCAGCGTAGTTTGGGCCTCTGGCGAGCAGTACTTC.

This clonotype was found many times. The chain recombines TRBV9 with TRBJ1-1; a weak D match, TRBD1 (5 bases). V lost 3 bases and J lost 5, with 14 bases in between. The CDR3 contains 14 residues. The V gene's germline CDR1 is SGDLS and CDR2 YYNGEE. CDR3 DNA: TGTGCCAGCAGCGAATCCGGGGGTTGGACTGAAGCTTTCTTT. Protein sequence: CASSESGGWTEAFF. Using reference TRBV9 and TRBJ1-1 for the parts outside the CDR3, the full variable domain is DSGVTQTPKHLITATGQRVTLRCSPRSGDLSVYWYQQSLDQGLQFLIQYYNGEERAKGNILERFSAQQFPDLHSELNLSSLELGDSALYFCASSESGGWTEAFFGQGTRLTVV.

A few counts support this clonotype. This chain joins TRBV6-1 and TRBJ1-1, with D unresolved. Germline CDR1 MNHNS, CDR2 SASEGT. The CDR3 consists of 15 residues. V was shortened by 2 bases and J by 4 bases, with 14 bases between the two germline ends. In DNA, the CDR3 is TGTGCCAGCAGTGAAACCTTGCAGCGGGGCACTGAAGCTTTCTTT. Translated, it gives CASSETLQRGTEAFF.

This clonotype is medium-sized in the sample. The J gene is TRBJ2-3, the V gene TRBV19; TRBD1 might be the D (6 bases). The CDR3 consists of 15 residues. The V end was cut by 0 bases, the J end by 2 bases, with 9 bases between. Germline V gives CDR1 LNHDA, CDR2 SQIVND (reference sequence). The CDR3 is CASSIDGTPTDTQYF. As DNA, the CDR3 is TGTGCCAGTAGTATAGATGGGACACCCACAGATACGCAGTATTTT.

This clonotype is medium-sized within its sample. The genes are TRBV5-4 and TRBJ2-1, with 12 bases aligning to TRBD2. V gave up 4 bases and J gave up 4 bases; unmatched junction bases: 3. CDR3 length: 15 amino acids. Germline assignment: CDR1 SGHNT and CDR2 YYREEE (reference sequence). The CDR3 nucleotides read TGTGCCAGCAGCACCACTAGCGGGAGGTACAATGAGCAGTTCTTC. Translated, it gives CASSTTSGRYNEQFF. The full variable domain, its missing parts supplied by reference TRBV5-4 and TRBJ2-1, is ETGVTQSPTHLIKTRGQQVTLRCSSQSGHNTVSWYQQALGQGPQFIFQYYREEENGRGNFPPRFSGLQFPNYSSELNVNALELDDSALYLCASSTTSGRYNEQFFGPGTRLTVL.

This clonotype was observed at least ten times. The J gene is TRBJ1-1, the V gene TRBV7-9; unclear D gene. Germline CDR1 reads SEHNR; CDR2 reads FQNEAQ (reference sequence). Trimming took 3 bases from V and 3 from J, leaving 5 bases between them. This CDR3 has 12 amino acids. CDR3 sequence: CASSFGDTEAFF. The CDR3, as DNA: TGTGCCAGCAGCTTCGGGGACACTGAAGCTTTCTTT. Full variable domain (remainder filled in from reference TRBV7-9 and TRBJ1-1): DTGVSQNPRHKITKRGQNVTFRCDPISEHNRLYWYRQTLGQGPEFLTYFQNEAQLEKSRLLSDRFSAERPKGSFSTLEIQRTEQGDSAMYLCASSFGDTEAFFGQGTRLTVV.

The chain carries TRBV28 and TRBJ1-5, with TRBD1 identical over 7 bases. Trimming took 6 bases from V and 4 from J; bases not matched to a gene: 6. The CDR3 is made up of 14 amino acids. Germline lookup yields CDR1 MDHEN and CDR2 SYDVKM. The CDR3 DNA reads TGTGCCAGCAGATCTCGACAGGGAAATCAGCCCCAGCATTTT. This sequence encodes CASRSRQGNQPQHF. Filled out from reference TRBV28 and TRBJ1-5, the complete variable domain reads DVKVTQSSRYLVKRTGEKVFLECVQDMDHENMFWYRQDPGLGLRLIYFSYDVKMKEKGDIPEGYSVSREKKERFSLILESASTNQTSMYLCASRSRQGNQPQHFGDGTRLSIL.

The chain combines TRBV6-5 with TRBJ2-7; D unresolved. V lost 5 bases, J lost 3 bases, and 5 bases lay in between. CDR1 and CDR2 from the germline V gene are MNHEY and SVGAGI. The CDR3 length is 11 residues. The CDR3 DNA sequence: TGTGCCAGCAGTAAGGGCTACGAGCAGTACTTC. It encodes CASSKGYEQYF.